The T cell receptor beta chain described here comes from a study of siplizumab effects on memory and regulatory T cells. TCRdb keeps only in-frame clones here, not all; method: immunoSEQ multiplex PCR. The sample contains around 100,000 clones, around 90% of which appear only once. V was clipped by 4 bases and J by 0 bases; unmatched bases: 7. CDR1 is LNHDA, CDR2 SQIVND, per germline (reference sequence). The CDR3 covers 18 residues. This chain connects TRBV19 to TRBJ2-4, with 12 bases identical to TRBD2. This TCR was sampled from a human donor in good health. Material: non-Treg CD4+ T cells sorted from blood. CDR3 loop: CASSTLAGGTIAKNIQYF. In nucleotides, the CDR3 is TGTGCCAGTAGTACCCTAGCGGGAGGGACTATAGCCAAAAACATTCAGTACTTC.